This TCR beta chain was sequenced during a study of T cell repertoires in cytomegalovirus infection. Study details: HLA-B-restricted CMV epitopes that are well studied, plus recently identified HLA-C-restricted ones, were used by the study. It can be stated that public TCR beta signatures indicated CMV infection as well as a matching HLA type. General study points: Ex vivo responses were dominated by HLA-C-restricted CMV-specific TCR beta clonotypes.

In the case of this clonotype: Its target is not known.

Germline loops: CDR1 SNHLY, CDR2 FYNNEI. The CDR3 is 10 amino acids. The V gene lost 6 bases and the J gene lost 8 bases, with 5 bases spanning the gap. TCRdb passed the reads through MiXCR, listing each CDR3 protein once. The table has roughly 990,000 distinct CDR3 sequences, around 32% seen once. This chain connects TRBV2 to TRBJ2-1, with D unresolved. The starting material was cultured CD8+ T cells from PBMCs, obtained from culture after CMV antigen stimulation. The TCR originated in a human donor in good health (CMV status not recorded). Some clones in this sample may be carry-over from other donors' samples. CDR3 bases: TGTGCCAGCAGCGCCGATGAGCAGTTCTTC. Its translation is CASSADEQFF.